A single sample gave rise to the 21 T cell receptor beta chains below, sequenced in a study of Ad26.COV2.S vaccination and SARS-CoV-2 variants (dated by TCRdb to the early 2020s). Receptor libraries were prepared by the immunoSEQ multiplex PCR assay. Drawn from immuneACCESS, this table holds only the in-frame rearrangements with V and J called that TCRdb kept. Clones are partly lost; checked studies trace under half to an unresolved V gene and leave the rest unexplained. The sample table contains over 200,000 clones; only one count was recorded for over 75% of them. The ten largest clonotypes hold around 10% of the sample. In light of the paper, this sample's treatment or condition label describes: some 19 received Ad26.COV2.S at low or high dose, single or two shots; about five received placebo; per-sample allocation not given. Repertoires of vaccine and placebo recipients were sequenced from samples collected on day 63 after the first injection.

The sample was peripheral blood, taken in a trial of Ad26.COV2.S vaccine versus placebo. The source is a person between 18 and 59 years old who received the Ad26.COV2.S COVID-19 vaccine or a placebo.

V gene TRBV6-2 or TRBV6-3 combines with J gene TRBJ2-3; 10 positions match TRBD2. The V gene end was trimmed by 0 bases and the J gene end by 3 bases; junction bases not matched to a gene: 6. The CDR3 consists of 17 residues. Germline-derived CDR1 and CDR2 are MNHEY and SVGEGT. CDR3 in amino acids: CASSYSRSSGSTDTQYF. The CDR3 region has the DNA TGTGCCAGCAGTTACTCGAGGTCTAGCGGGAGTACAGATACGCAGTATTTT.

V and J are TRBV19 and TRBJ2-1; 8 nucleotides line up with TRBD1. The CDR3 totals 15 residues. The germline CDR1 and CDR2 sequences are LNHDA and SQIVND (reference sequence). V was clipped by 4 bases and J by 7 bases; unmatched bases: 9. The CDR3 DNA follows: TGTGCCAGTAGTAACGGCAGGGGGCCATCTAATGAGCAGTTCTTC. Amino acid sequence: CASSNGRGPSNEQFF.

This clone occurred once. The chain recombines TRBV6-2 or TRBV6-3 with TRBJ2-1, with D maybe TRBD1 (5 bases). This CDR3 spans 14 amino acids. Trimming left V 5 bases short and J 7 bases short, with 15 bases between. Germline V gives CDR1 MNHEY, CDR2 SVGEGT. DNA for the CDR3: TGTGCCAGCAGTAGGCCCAGGGTCTCGAATGAGCAGTTCTTC. Its protein product is CASSRPRVSNEQFF.

This sequence joins TRBV3-1 (or the pseudogene TRBV3-2) and TRBJ2-7; 9 bases line up with TRBD2. V shed 4 bases and J 4 bases; nucleotides not matched to a gene: 8. This CDR3 has 15 residues. Per the germline V gene, CDR1 is LGHDT and CDR2 is YNNKEL (reference sequence). The CDR3 here is CASSPYSGGSYEQYF. The CDR3 DNA sequence: TGTGCCAGCAGCCCCTATAGCGGGGGTAGTTACGAGCAGTACTTC.

The rearrangement uses TRBV19 and TRBJ1-2; D might be TRBD1 (5 bases). The germline V gene encodes CDR1 LNHDA and CDR2 SQIVND (reference sequence). V shed 7 bases and J shed 0 bases, with 12 bases lying between them. The CDR3 contains 14 residues. The CDR3 DNA is TGTGCCAGTACACAGACAGCAGCTAACTATGGCTACACCTTC. Translation: CASTQTAANYGYTF.

V is TRBV6-5 and J is TRBJ2-2; D not resolved. There are 11 residues in the CDR3. From germline, CDR1 is MNHEY and CDR2 SVGAGI. V lost 4 bases and J 8 bases, leaving 5 bases between the germline ends. The CDR3: CASSWTGELFF. The CDR3 DNA is TGTGCCAGCAGTTGGACGGGGGAGCTGTTTTTT.

The genes are TRBV4-1 and TRBJ2-1; no reliable D call. The CDR3 has 13 amino acids. In germline, CDR1 is MGHRA, CDR2 YSYEKL. V was trimmed by 4 bases and J by 6 bases, leaving 10 bases between them. Here the CDR3 DNA reads TGCGCCAGCAGCCCCGGGTTCGCCAATGAGCAGTTCTTC. Encoded protein: CASSPGFANEQFF.

The chain couples TRBV30 to TRBJ1-1, with a weak D call TRBD1 (6 bases). The length of the CDR3 is 14 residues. The V gene lost 0 bases and the J gene lost 6 bases, with 14 bases spanning the gap. The germline gives CDR1 GTSNPN, CDR2 SVGIG (reference sequence). CDR3: CAWSVVRGVPEAFF. CDR3 in DNA: TGTGCCTGGAGTGTAGTAAGGGGGGTGCCTGAAGCTTTCTTT.

This sequence joins TRBV7-9 and TRBJ2-7, with D perhaps assigned TRBD1 or TRBD2 (5 bases each). Germline-derived CDR1 and CDR2 are SEHNR and FQNEAQ (reference sequence). Trimming removed 3 bases from V and 13 bases from J, with 16 bases in between. The CDR3 is made up of 12 amino acids. The CDR3 spells CASSFGDVMDYF. In DNA, the CDR3 is TGTGCCAGCAGCTTCGGGGACGTGATGGATTACTTC. Full variable domain (missing parts from reference TRBV7-9 and TRBJ2-7): DTGVSQNPRHKITKRGQNVTFRCDPISEHNRLYWYRQTLGQGPEFLTYFQNEAQLEKSRLLSDRFSAERPKGSFSTLEIQRTEQGDSAMYLCASSFGDVMDYFGPGTRLTVT.

The rearrangement uses TRBV28 and TRBJ2-5; possibly TRBD2 for D (5 bases). Germline assignment: CDR1 MDHEN and CDR2 SYDVKM. Trimming removed 6 bases from V and 2 bases from J, with 13 bases in between. The CDR3 runs to 14 residues. The CDR3 bases are TGTGCCAGCAGCCGAGGGTCGGGGCAAGAGACCCAGTACTTC. Translation: CASSRGSGQETQYF.

This chain uses TRBV7-6 with TRBJ1-4; 9 bases agree with TRBD1. The CDR3 spans 16 residues. Losses at the gene ends were 1 base for V and 8 bases for J; bases not matched to a gene: 8. The germline V gene encodes CDR1 SGHVS and CDR2 FNYEAQ. This CDR3 reads CASSLGGQGVREKLFF. CDR3 DNA sequence: TGTGCCAGCAGCTTAGGGGGACAGGGTGTGAGGGAAAAACTGTTTTTT. Combining the CDR3 with reference TRBV7-6 and TRBJ1-4 gives the whole variable domain GAGVSQSPRYKVTKRGQDVALRCDPISGHVSLYWYRQALGQGPEFLTYFNYEAQQDKSGLPNDRFSAERPEGSISTLTIQRTEQRDSAMYRCASSLGGQGVREKLFFGSGTQLSVL.

The chain has TRBV5-6 and TRBJ1-2, with unresolved D. V dropped 3 bases and J dropped 0 bases, with 6 bases sitting between them. The CDR3 loop spans 13 amino acids. Germline lookup yields CDR1 SGHDT and CDR2 YYEEEE. CDR3 sequence reads: CASSWSANYGYTF. The DNA for the CDR3 is TGTGCCAGCAGCTGGTCAGCTAACTATGGCTACACCTTC. Variable domain in full (rest from reference TRBV5-6 and TRBJ1-2): DAGVTQSPTHLIKTRGQQVTLRCSPKSGHDTVSWYQQALGQGPQFIFQYYEEEERQRGNFPDRFSGHQFPNYSSELNVNALLLGDSALYLCASSWSANYGYTFGSGTRLTVV.

V usage is TRBV9 and J usage is TRBJ1-3; tentative D call: TRBD1 (5 bases). Germline CDR1 reads SGDLS; CDR2 reads YYNGEE. The CDR3 is 17 residues long. Between the trimmed V and J ends, which lost 4 bases and 3 bases, there was a span of 20 bases. CDR3 loop: CASSPSGEGSGGNTIYF. The CDR3 coding sequence is TGTGCCAGCAGCCCCTCGGGGGAGGGAAGTGGTGGAAACACCATATATTTT.

The genes are TRBV28 and TRBJ2-2; tentatively, D is TRBD1 (6 bases). CDR1 is MDHEN and CDR2 is SYDVKM in the germline V gene. This CDR3 is built from 14 residues. V was pared by 6 bases and J by 1 base, with 9 bases between. The DNA of the CDR3 is TGTGCCAGCAGACCGGGACAGAACACCGGGGAGCTGTTTTTT. This translates into CASRPGQNTGELFF.

This chain links TRBV7-2 with TRBJ2-6; D not resolved. Trimming shortened V by 1 base and J by 1 base, and 2 bases separated the two germline ends. The CDR3 covers 14 residues. Germline CDR1 SGHTA, CDR2 FQGNSA. CDR3 DNA sequence: TGTGCCAGCAGCTTAGTGTCTGGGGCCAACGTCCTGACTTTC. It is translated as CASSLVSGANVLTF. The complete variable domain, with remaining parts taken from reference TRBV7-2 and TRBJ2-6, reads GAGVSQSPSNKVTEKGKDVELRCDPISGHTALYWYRQSLGQGLEFLIYFQGNSAPDKSGLPSDRFSAERTGGSVSTLTIQRTQQEDSAVYLCASSLVSGANVLTFGAGSRLTVL.

The CDR3 DNA reads as TGTGCCTGGAGTGTCAGGGGATATCAGCCCCAGCATTTT. It translates to CAWSVRGYQPQHF. V usage is TRBV30 and J usage is TRBJ1-5, with a possible D match to TRBD1 (6 bases). V was cut by 0 bases and J by 5 bases, with 8 bases left in between. The CDR3 has 13 residues. Per the germline V gene, CDR1 is GTSNPN and CDR2 is SVGIG (reference sequence).

With respect to this clone: Other DNA sequences within the sample encode an identical CDR3. The gene calls are TRBV10-3 and TRBJ2-6, with D possibly TRBD2 on 6 matching bases. Germline values: CDR1 ENHRY, CDR2 SYGVKD. The CDR3 has 17 amino acids. The ends were cut back, 0 bases at V and 0 bases at J, with 9 bases in the middle. The CDR3 DNA is TGTGCCATCAGTGAGTCTGCGGGGAGCTCTGGGGCCAACGTCCTGACTTTC. Protein product: CAISESAGSSGANVLTF.

V is TRBV5-8 and J is TRBJ1-1, with D hard to call. This CDR3 region has 16 residues. V was clipped by 1 base and J by 0 bases, with 13 bases between them. Germline-derived CDR1 and CDR2 are SGHTS and YDEGEE. In DNA form, the CDR3 reads TGTGCCAGCAGCTTGAGCGGGCCTCTCATGAACACTGAAGCTTTCTTT. It is translated as CASSLSGPLMNTEAFF.

The V and J genes are TRBV27 and TRBJ2-6; D is undetermined. Trimming stripped 3 bases from V and 3 bases from J, with 3 bases between. There are 13 residues in the CDR3. CDR1 is MNHEY and CDR2 is SMNVEV in the germline V gene (reference sequence). The CDR3 loop is CASSFNGANVLTF. The CDR3 DNA reads as TGTGCCAGCAGTTTTAATGGGGCCAACGTCCTGACTTTC.

The chain links TRBV27 to TRBJ1-2, with 12 nucleotides matching TRBD1. The CDR3 runs 14 residues. V shed 4 bases, J shed 4 bases, and the junction held 1 base outside the gene matches. Looked up from germline, CDR1 is MNHEY and CDR2 is SMNVEV (reference sequence). CDR3 sequence reads: CASSWGQGAYGYTF. CDR3 in DNA: TGTGCCAGCAGTTGGGGACAGGGGGCCTATGGCTACACCTTC.

This CDR3 is CASSPGAENTEAFF. The CDR3 nucleotides are TGTGCCAGCAGCCCCGGCGCTGAGAACACTGAAGCTTTCTTT. The genes are TRBV7-9 and TRBJ1-1; D remains ambiguous. This CDR3 region has 14 residues. Germline values: CDR1 SEHNR, CDR2 FQNEAQ (reference sequence). V gave up 5 bases and J gave up 1 base, with 11 bases separating them.